This T cell receptor (beta chain) comes out of a study of blood T cell repertoires in COVID-19. About the study: The samples span acute and convalescent COVID-19 from the United States, Italy and Spain. In each case, the material was cDNA or gDNA derived from T cells, B-cell-depleted T cells, or PBMCs.

Source study methods: Cell counts per sample came from amplifying reference gene primers. Using immunoSEQ multiplex PCR, the repertoire was profiled, and TCRdb retains in-frame clones only, with some absent. V and J calls and clone size follow that table, whereas D and trimming were derived from the DNA. In the table there are about 62,000 clones, around 80% of which are singletons. Germline CDR1 reads MNHEY; CDR2 reads SVGAGI. This CDR3 comprises 15 residues. V was shortened by 0 bases and J by 2 bases, with 11 bases between the two germline ends. The rearrangement uses TRBV6-5 and TRBJ2-7; D may be TRBD2 (7 bases). The TCR sequence derives from an elderly woman with active or convalescent COVID-19. Sequencing was carried out using peripheral blood. The CDR3 protein is CASSYSSGGTYEQYF. In DNA, the CDR3 is TGTGCCAGCAGTTACTCTTCGGGGGGCACCTACGAGCAGTACTTC.